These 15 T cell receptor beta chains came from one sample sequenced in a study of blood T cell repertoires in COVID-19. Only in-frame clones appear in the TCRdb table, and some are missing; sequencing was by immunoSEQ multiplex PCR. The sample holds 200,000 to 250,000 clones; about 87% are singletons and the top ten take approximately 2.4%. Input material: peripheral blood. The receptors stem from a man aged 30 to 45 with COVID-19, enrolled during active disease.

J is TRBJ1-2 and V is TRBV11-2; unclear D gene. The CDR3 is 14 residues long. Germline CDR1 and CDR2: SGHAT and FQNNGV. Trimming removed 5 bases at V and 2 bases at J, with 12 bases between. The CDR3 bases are TGTGCCAGCAGCCTGAATGAGGTGAACTATGGCTACACCTTC. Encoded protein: CASSLNEVNYGYTF.

The CDR3 loop reads CASSPRSSSYEQYF. CDR3 sequence (DNA): TGCGCCAGCAGCCCGCGGTCCTCCTCCTACGAGCAGTACTTC. This chain connects TRBV5-1 to TRBJ2-7; D not certain. The germline V gene encodes CDR1 SGHRS and CDR2 YFSETQ. Trimming stripped 4 bases from V and 0 bases from J, with 11 bases between. The CDR3 contains 14 residues. Filled out from reference TRBV5-1 and TRBJ2-7, the complete variable domain reads KAGVTQTPRYLIKTRGQQVTLSCSPISGHRSVSWYQQTPGQGLQFLFEYFSETQRNKGNFPGRFSGRQFSNSRSEMNVSTLELGDSALYLCASSPRSSSYEQYFGPGTRLTVT.

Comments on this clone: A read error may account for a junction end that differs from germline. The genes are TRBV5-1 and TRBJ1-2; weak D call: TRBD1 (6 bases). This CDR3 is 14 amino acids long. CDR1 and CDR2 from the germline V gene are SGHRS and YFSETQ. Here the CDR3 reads CASRPVTRGYGHTF. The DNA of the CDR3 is TGCGCCAGCAGGCCCGTAACCAGGGGCTATGGCCACACCTTC.

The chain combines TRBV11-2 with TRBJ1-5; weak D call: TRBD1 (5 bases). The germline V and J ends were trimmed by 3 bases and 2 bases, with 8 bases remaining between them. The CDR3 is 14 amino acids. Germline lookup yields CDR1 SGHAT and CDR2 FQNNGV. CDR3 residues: CASSFRAGNQPQHF. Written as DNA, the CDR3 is TGTGCCAGCAGCTTCAGGGCCGGCAATCAGCCCCAGCATTTT.

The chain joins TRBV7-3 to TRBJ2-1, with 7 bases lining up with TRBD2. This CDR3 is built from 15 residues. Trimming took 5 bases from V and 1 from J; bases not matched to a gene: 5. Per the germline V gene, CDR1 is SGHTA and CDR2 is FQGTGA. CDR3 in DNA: TGTGCCAGCAGCCCGCCGGGACTATCCTACAATGAGCAGTTCTTC. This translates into CASSPPGLSYNEQFF.

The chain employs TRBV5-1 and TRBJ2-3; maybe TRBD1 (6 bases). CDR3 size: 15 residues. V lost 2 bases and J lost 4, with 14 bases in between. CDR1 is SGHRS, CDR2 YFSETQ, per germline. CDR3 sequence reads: CASSFLGALPDTQYF. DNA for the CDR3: TGCGCCAGCAGCTTTCTGGGGGCCTTGCCAGATACGCAGTATTTT.

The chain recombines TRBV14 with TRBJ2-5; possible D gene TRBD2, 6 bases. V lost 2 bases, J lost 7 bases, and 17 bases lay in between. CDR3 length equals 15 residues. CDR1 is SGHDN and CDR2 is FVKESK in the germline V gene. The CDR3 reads CASSQRGDAEGTQYF. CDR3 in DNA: TGTGCCAGCAGCCAACGCGGGGATGCCGAGGGGACCCAGTACTTC.

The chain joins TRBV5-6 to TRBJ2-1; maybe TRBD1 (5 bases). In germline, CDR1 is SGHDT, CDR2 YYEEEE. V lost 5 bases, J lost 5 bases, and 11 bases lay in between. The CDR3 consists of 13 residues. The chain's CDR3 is CASRRLGDNEQFF. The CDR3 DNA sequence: TGTGCCAGCAGGCGGCTAGGGGACAATGAGCAGTTCTTC.

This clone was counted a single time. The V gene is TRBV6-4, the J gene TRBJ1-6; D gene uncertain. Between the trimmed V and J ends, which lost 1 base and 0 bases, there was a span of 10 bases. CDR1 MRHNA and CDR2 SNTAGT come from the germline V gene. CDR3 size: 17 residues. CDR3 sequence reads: CASSDYPPSSYNSPLHF. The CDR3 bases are TGTGCCAGCAGTGACTACCCACCGAGCTCCTATAATTCACCCCTCCACTTT.

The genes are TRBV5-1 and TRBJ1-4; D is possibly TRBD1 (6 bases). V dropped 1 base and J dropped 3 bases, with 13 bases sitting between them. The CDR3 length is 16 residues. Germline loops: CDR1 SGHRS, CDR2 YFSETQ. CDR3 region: CASSLRGGWSNEKLFF. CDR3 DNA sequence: TGCGCCAGCAGCTTGAGGGGGGGCTGGTCTAATGAAAAACTGTTTTTT. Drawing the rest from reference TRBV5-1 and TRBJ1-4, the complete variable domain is KAGVTQTPRYLIKTRGQQVTLSCSPISGHRSVSWYQQTPGQGLQFLFEYFSETQRNKGNFPGRFSGRQFSNSRSEMNVSTLELGDSALYLCASSLRGGWSNEKLFFGSGTQLSVL.

The CDR3 spells CASSSSNSPLHF. Here the CDR3 DNA reads TGTGCCAGCAGTTCCAGTAATTCACCCCTCCACTTT. The gene calls are TRBV28 and TRBJ1-6; D not certain. Trimming removed 4 bases at V and 6 bases at J, with 4 bases between. Looked up from germline, CDR1 is MDHEN and CDR2 is SYDVKM. This CDR3 has 12 residues.

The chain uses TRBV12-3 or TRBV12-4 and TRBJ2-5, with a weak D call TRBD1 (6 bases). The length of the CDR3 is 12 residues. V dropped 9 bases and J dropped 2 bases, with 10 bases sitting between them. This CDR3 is CARGAVQETQYF. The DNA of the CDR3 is TGTGCCAGGGGGGCGGTTCAAGAGACCCAGTACTTC.

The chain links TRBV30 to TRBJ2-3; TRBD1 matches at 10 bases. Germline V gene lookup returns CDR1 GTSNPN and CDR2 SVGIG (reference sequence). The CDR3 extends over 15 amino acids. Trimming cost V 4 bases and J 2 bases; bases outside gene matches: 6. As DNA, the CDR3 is TGTGCCTGGATGGTGGGACAGGGGTCCACAGATACGCAGTATTTT. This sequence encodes CAWMVGQGSTDTQYF. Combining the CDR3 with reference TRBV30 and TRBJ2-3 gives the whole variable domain SQTIHQWPATLVQPVGSPLSLECTVEGTSNPNLYWYRQAAGRGLQLLFYSVGIGQISSEVPQNLSASRPQDRQFILSSKKLLLSDSGFYLCAWMVGQGSTDTQYFGPGTRLTVL.

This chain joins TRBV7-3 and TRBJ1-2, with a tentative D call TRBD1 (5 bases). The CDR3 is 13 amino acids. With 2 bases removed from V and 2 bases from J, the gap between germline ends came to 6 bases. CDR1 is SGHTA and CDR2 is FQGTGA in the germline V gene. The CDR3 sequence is CASSLGQNYGYTF. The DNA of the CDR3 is TGTGCCAGCAGCTTAGGACAAAACTATGGCTACACCTTC.

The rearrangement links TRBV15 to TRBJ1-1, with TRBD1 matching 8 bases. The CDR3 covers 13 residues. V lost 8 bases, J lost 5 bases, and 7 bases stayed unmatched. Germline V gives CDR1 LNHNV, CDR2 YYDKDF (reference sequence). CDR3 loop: CATSRTGLTEAFF. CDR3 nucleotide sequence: TGTGCCACCTCAAGGACAGGGTTAACTGAAGCTTTCTTT.